The next 15 T cell receptor beta chains were all read from a single sample in a study of T cell responses to AZD1222 COVID-19 vaccine. This table comes from immunoSEQ multiplex PCR, and its TCRdb copy is limited to in-frame clones, with some not included. The table lists 150,000 to 200,000 clones, 90% to 95% of them singletons. This specimen consisted of peripheral blood, obtained on day 0 of AZD1222 vaccination. Receptors originate from an adult in good health.

The chain combines TRBV5-1 with TRBJ1-3, with a weak D call TRBD1 (5 bases). The V end was cut by 0 bases, the J end by 2 bases, with 12 bases between. The CDR3 is 16 amino acids. Germline V gene sequence: CDR1 SGHRS, CDR2 YFSETQ. Here the CDR3 reads CASSLAGHLTGNTIYF. The CDR3, as DNA: TGCGCCAGCAGCTTGGCCGGACATCTAACTGGAAACACCATATATTTT.

The CDR3 sequence: CASSALRLGEETQYF. In nucleotides, the CDR3 is TGTGCCAGCAGCGCATTAAGACTTGGGGAAGAGACCCAGTACTTC. The J gene is TRBJ2-5, the V gene TRBV2; D gene ambiguous. This CDR3 is 15 amino acids long. Germline V gene lookup returns CDR1 SNHLY and CDR2 FYNNEI. V was shortened by 6 bases and J by 3 bases, with 17 bases between the two germline ends. Complete variable domain (other parts from reference TRBV2 and TRBJ2-5): EPEVTQTPSHQVTQMGQEVILRCVPISNHLYFYWYRQILGQKVEFLVSFYNNEISEKSEIFDDQFSVERPDGSNFTLKIRSTKLEDSAMYFCASSALRLGEETQYFGPGTRLLVL.

The chain links TRBV6-5 to TRBJ1-2, with D possibly matching TRBD1 (6 bases). Germline CDR1 is MNHEY and CDR2 is SVGAGI. The ends were cut back, 6 bases at V and 4 bases at J, with 15 bases in the middle. The CDR3 loop spans 14 amino acids. In DNA form, the CDR3 reads TGTGCCAGCAGCGCTGCGGACAGTCTCTATGGCTACACCTTC. Translated: CASSAADSLYGYTF.

The genes are TRBV19 and TRBJ1-2, with D possibly being TRBD1 (6 bases). There are 14 residues in the CDR3. V gave up 5 bases and J gave up 3 bases, with 13 bases separating them. Germline V gives CDR1 LNHDA, CDR2 SQIVND (reference sequence). Here the CDR3 DNA reads TGTGCCAGTAGTTCGGCGGGGGCGGACTATGGCTACACCTTC. Protein product: CASSSAGADYGYTF.

V gene TRBV4-1 combines with J gene TRBJ1-1; weak D call: TRBD1 (6 bases). The CDR3 has 16 residues. Germline V gene lookup returns CDR1 MGHRA and CDR2 YSYEKL. Trimming left V 1 base short and J 5 bases short, with 17 bases between. This chain's CDR3 is CASSQADQGMGTEAFF. CDR3 sequence (DNA): TGCGCCAGCAGCCAAGCTGATCAGGGGATGGGGACTGAAGCTTTCTTT.

This chain connects TRBV29-1 to TRBJ1-1, with unresolved D. Between the trimmed V and J ends, which lost 8 bases and 2 bases, there was a span of 12 bases. Germline assignment: CDR1 SQVTM and CDR2 ANQGSEA. There are 12 residues in the CDR3. In DNA, the CDR3 is TGCAGCCCAACGCGGGGAAACACTGAAGCTTTCTTT. Translated: CSPTRGNTEAFF.

The chain recombines TRBV5-4 with TRBJ2-3; possibly TRBD1 or TRBD2 for D (5 bases each). Between the trimmed V and J ends, which lost 2 bases and 2 bases, there was a span of 15 bases. This CDR3 comprises 16 residues. Per the germline V gene, CDR1 is SGHNT and CDR2 is YYREEE (reference sequence). The CDR3: CASSLRIGTVTDTQYF. Here the CDR3 DNA reads TGTGCCAGCAGCTTAAGAATCGGGACGGTCACAGATACGCAGTATTTT.

The rearrangement links TRBV2 to TRBJ2-3, with a possible D match to TRBD2 (5 bases). V lost 5 bases and J lost 6, with 12 bases in between. The CDR3 covers 13 residues. Germline V gene sequence: CDR1 SNHLY, CDR2 FYNNEI. The CDR3 loop reads CASSPYSGDTQYF. Written as DNA, the CDR3 is TGTGCCAGCAGTCCCTATTCGGGGGATACGCAGTATTTT.

V usage is TRBV28 and J usage is TRBJ1-2; D call uncertain. Germline CDR1 and CDR2: MDHEN and SYDVKM. V lost 6 bases to trimming and J lost 4 bases, with 6 bases between them. This CDR3 has 11 amino acids. The CDR3 loop is CASRESYGYTF. The CDR3 nucleotides read TGTGCCAGCAGAGAATCCTATGGCTACACCTTC.

V and J are TRBV14 and TRBJ2-7; TRBD1 might be the D (5 bases). CDR1 SGHDN and CDR2 FVKESK come from the germline V gene. This CDR3 region has 14 residues. V shed 1 base and J shed 3 bases, with 10 bases lying between them. The CDR3: CASSQVNRNYEQYF. The CDR3 DNA follows: TGTGCCAGCAGCCAAGTAAACAGGAACTACGAGCAGTACTTC.

The sample holds one count of this clone. This chain joins TRBV6-5 and TRBJ2-7; D not resolved. The CDR3 is made up of 11 amino acids. Germline V lookup: CDR1 MNHEY, CDR2 SVGAGI. The V and J ends lost 0 bases and 6 bases respectively, with 3 bases between them. The CDR3 loop reads CASSYSREQYF. In DNA, the CDR3 is TGTGCCAGCAGTTACTCGCGCGAGCAGTACTTC.

The rearrangement uses TRBV28 and TRBJ1-3, with D hard to call. CDR1 MDHEN and CDR2 SYDVKM come from the germline V gene. This CDR3 is built from 14 residues. V lost 3 bases and J lost 3, with 9 bases in between. CDR3 amino acids: CASSFVSNGNTIYF. In DNA form, the CDR3 reads TGTGCCAGCAGTTTTGTATCAAATGGAAACACCATATATTTT.

The chain combines TRBV13 with TRBJ1-2; TRBD1 agrees at 8 bases. With V trimmed by 4 bases and J by 8 bases, 6 bases remained unmatched. The CDR3 spans 13 residues. The germline V gene encodes CDR1 PRHDT and CDR2 FYEKMQ (reference sequence). The DNA for the CDR3 is TGTGCCAGCAGCTCCGGACAGGGTTGGGGCTACACCTTC. Translation gives CASSSGQGWGYTF.

The chain is built from TRBV7-9 and TRBJ1-2; D is perhaps TRBD1 (6 bases). The CDR3 sequence is 13 residues long. The V and J ends lost 0 bases and 5 bases respectively, with 7 bases between them. From germline, CDR1 is SEHNR and CDR2 FQNEAQ (reference sequence). The CDR3 DNA is TGTGCCAGCAGCTTAGCCGGACAGTATGGCTACACCTTC. Residues: CASSLAGQYGYTF.

The chain combines TRBV7-9 with TRBJ2-5; D is undetermined. Trimming removed 2 bases from V and 5 bases from J, with 6 bases in between. The CDR3 contains 12 residues. Germline V gene data show CDR1 as SEHNR and CDR2 as FQNEAQ (reference sequence). CDR3 coding DNA: TGTGCCAGCAGCTTACAGTTCGAGACCCAGTACTTC. This sequence encodes CASSLQFETQYF. Full variable domain (rest looked up from reference TRBV7-9 and TRBJ2-5): DTGVSQNPRHKITKRGQNVTFRCDPISEHNRLYWYRQTLGQGPEFLTYFQNEAQLEKSRLLSDRFSAERPKGSFSTLEIQRTEQGDSAMYLCASSLQFETQYFGPGTRLLVL.